These 28 T cell receptor beta chains were sequenced from one sample in a study of shared clonotypes between healthy human individuals. Profiling relied on immunoSEQ multiplex PCR, and the TCRdb table lists in-frame clones only, not all of them. The sample shows some 2.1 million clones, over 85% of them seen only once. Sequencing was done on a sample of naive CD4+ T cells sorted from blood. Subset of the sample: CD45RA+ positively selected. These receptors were taken from a man between 18 and 35 years old in good health.

The V and J genes are TRBV6-1 and TRBJ1-2; TRBD1 might be the D (5 bases). Germline-derived CDR1 and CDR2 are MNHNS and SASEGT. The CDR3 is 16 residues long. Trimming shortened V by 3 bases and J by 4 bases, and 18 bases separated the two germline ends. The CDR3 bases are TGTGCCAGCAGTGATGTTCGGGGCAGCGTCAGCTATGGCTACACCTTC. This gives the protein CASSDVRGSVSYGYTF.

J is TRBJ1-2 and V is TRBV30, with no clear D. V was clipped by 2 bases and J by 1 base, with 11 bases between them. The V gene's germline CDR1 is GTSNPN and CDR2 SVGIG (reference sequence). This CDR3 spans 14 amino acids. CDR3 region: CAWSYTADNYGYTF. Written as DNA, the CDR3 is TGTGCCTGGAGTTACACGGCGGATAACTATGGCTACACCTTC.

The chain's CDR3 is CASSSLAGVNTGELFF. The CDR3 region has the DNA TGTGCCAGCAGTTCACTAGCGGGGGTTAACACCGGGGAGCTGTTTTTT. V gene TRBV6-5 combines with J gene TRBJ2-2; TRBD2 matches at 11 bases. The V gene's germline CDR1 is MNHEY and CDR2 SVGAGI. The CDR3 has 16 amino acids. V was pared by 4 bases and J by 2 bases, with 3 bases of the junction left unmatched.

With respect to this clone: Distinct nucleotide sequences in the sample also encode this CDR3. The chain joins TRBV10-3 to TRBJ2-5, with no clear D. Trimming took 4 bases from V and 2 from J, leaving 8 bases between them. The CDR3 loop spans 13 amino acids. Germline CDR1 reads ENHRY; CDR2 reads SYGVKD. The CDR3 nucleotides read TGTGCCATCAGTGTAGGCGAACAAGAGACCCAGTACTTC. This gives the protein CAISVGEQETQYF.

The chain uses TRBV5-6 and TRBJ1-5, with D hard to call. CDR3 length equals 15 residues. The V gene's germline CDR1 is SGHDT and CDR2 YYEEEE. V was clipped by 4 bases and J by 0 bases, with 11 bases between them. CDR3 in amino acids: CASSDTAFSNQPQHF. The CDR3 DNA reads TGTGCCAGCAGCGATACAGCCTTTAGCAATCAGCCCCAGCATTTT.

The chain links TRBV2 to TRBJ1-1; D unclear. The CDR3 is made up of 14 amino acids. CDR1 SNHLY and CDR2 FYNNEI come from the germline V gene. V lost 3 bases and J 1 base, leaving 9 bases between the germline ends. CDR3 nucleotide sequence: TGTGCCAGCAGTGATGGACTCAAGAACACTGAAGCTTTCTTT. This translates into CASSDGLKNTEAFF.

The rearrangement uses TRBV12-5 and TRBJ2-7; no clear D. The ends were cut back, 0 bases at V and 2 bases at J, with 17 bases in the middle. This CDR3 has 17 amino acids. CDR1 and CDR2 (germline): LGHNT, FRNRAP. The CDR3 here is CASGLVVPGLCPYEQYF. Written as DNA, the CDR3 is TGTGCTAGTGGTTTGGTAGTTCCGGGCCTATGCCCCTACGAGCAGTACTTC.

The chain has TRBV4-3 and TRBJ1-6; D perhaps matches TRBD1 (5 bases). CDR3 length equals 15 residues. Per germline, CDR1 LGHNA and CDR2 YSLEER. Trimming took off 0 bases at V and 7 bases at J, with 10 bases between the two ends. The DNA for the CDR3 is TGCGCCAGCAGCCAAGATCTTGCAGGGAATTCACCCCTCCACTTT. This sequence encodes CASSQDLAGNSPLHF.

This rearrangement joins TRBV18 to TRBJ1-2; a weak D match, TRBD1 (5 bases). CDR1 and CDR2 from the germline V gene are KGHSH and LQKENI. Trimming pared 3 bases from V and 7 bases from J, leaving 21 bases between. The CDR3 is made up of 16 amino acids. The CDR3 DNA reads as TGTGCCAGCTCACCGGGTCCTCAAGAGGGGATCACTGGCTACACCTTC. This encodes CASSPGPQEGITGYTF.

This rearrangement joins TRBV10-3 to TRBJ2-5, with D perhaps matching TRBD2 (6 bases). Trimming took off 7 bases at V and 5 bases at J, with 11 bases between the two ends. CDR1 and CDR2 (germline): ENHRY, SYGVKD. CDR3 size: 12 residues. CDR3 bases: TGTGCCATCATGTGGGGGGTGGAGACCCAGTACTTC. Amino acids: CAIMWGVETQYF.

The rearrangement links TRBV7-2 to TRBJ1-2, with 9 bases matching TRBD1. CDR1 and CDR2 from the germline V gene are SGHTA and FQGNSA. The junction had 1 base not matched to a gene; V was cut back by 4 bases and J by 4 bases. The CDR3 is 13 residues long. Written as DNA, the CDR3 is TGTGCCAGCAGCTCGGGACAGGGCTATGGCTACACCTTC. Residues: CASSSGQGYGYTF.

This clone was picked up a small number of times. The rearrangement joins TRBV6-5 to TRBJ1-6; possibly TRBD1 for D (5 bases). From germline, CDR1 is MNHEY and CDR2 SVGAGI. The CDR3 length is 14 residues. V lost 0 bases and J 9 bases, leaving 9 bases between the germline ends. The CDR3 loop reads CASSYSGEASPLHF. CDR3 DNA sequence: TGTGCCAGCAGTTACTCGGGGGAGGCTTCACCCCTCCACTTT.

The chain couples TRBV7-2 to TRBJ1-4; D uncertain. The CDR3 is 14 residues long. V dropped 5 bases and J dropped 8 bases, with 15 bases sitting between them. Germline V lookup: CDR1 SGHTA, CDR2 FQGNSA. CDR3 loop: CASSLDPVGEKLFF. The DNA of the CDR3 is TGTGCCAGCAGCCTGGACCCGGTGGGGGAAAAACTGTTTTTT.

The V and J genes are TRBV6-1 and TRBJ1-4, with a tentative D call TRBD1 (5 bases). Germline CDR1 reads MNHNS; CDR2 reads SASEGT. The CDR3 runs to 13 residues. The ends were cut back, 10 bases at V and 7 bases at J, with 16 bases in the middle. Written as DNA, the CDR3 is TGTGCCACTTCCAGGGTGAGAAGTGAAAAACTGTTTTTT. Translation: CATSRVRSEKLFF.

The chain combines TRBV12-5 with TRBJ1-2, with unresolved D. This CDR3 is 12 amino acids long. V was trimmed by 7 bases and J by 3 bases, leaving 9 bases between them. CDR1 LGHNT and CDR2 FRNRAP come from the germline V gene. The DNA of the CDR3 is TGTGCTAGTGCTGACGGGCACTATGGCTACACCTTC. Its protein product is CASADGHYGYTF.

The rearrangement links TRBV28 to TRBJ2-2; tentatively, D is TRBD2 (6 bases). The CDR3 runs 15 residues. V shed 6 bases and J shed 1 base, with 12 bases lying between them. Germline CDR1 MDHEN, CDR2 SYDVKM. The CDR3 region has the DNA TGTGCCAGCAGCGTACTAGCTATGAACACCGGGGAGCTGTTTTTT. Protein product: CASSVLAMNTGELFF.

This clone was picked up one time. The chain has TRBV19 and TRBJ1-3; no definite D call. CDR1 LNHDA and CDR2 SQIVND come from the germline V gene (reference sequence). This CDR3 region has 16 residues. Trimming pared 5 bases from V and 7 bases from J, leaving 21 bases between. The CDR3 nucleotides read TGTGCCAGTAGTCTCCGCCGCGAAGGTAGCGGTAACACCATATATTTT. It codes for CASSLRREGSGNTIYF. Full variable domain (rest looked up from reference TRBV19 and TRBJ1-3): DGGITQSPKYLFRKEGQNVTLSCEQNLNHDAMYWYRQDPGQGLRLIYYSQIVNDFQKGDIAEGYSVSREKKESFPLTVTSAQKNPTAFYLCASSLRREGSGNTIYFGEGSWLTVV.

V and J are TRBV6-1 and TRBJ2-2; the D gene could be TRBD1 or TRBD2 (5 bases each). In germline, CDR1 is MNHNS, CDR2 SASEGT. The CDR3 length is 15 residues. V lost 10 bases to trimming and J lost 6 bases, with 21 bases between them. CDR3 nucleotide sequence: TGTGCCATCGACCCCGGGACCCTAAACGCCGGGGAGCTGTTTTTT. Translation gives CAIDPGTLNAGELFF.

V is TRBV6-5 and J is TRBJ2-7; either TRBD1 or TRBD2 may fit D (5 bases each). Trimming cost V 6 bases and J 4 bases, with 13 bases left between them. The CDR3 runs 13 residues. Germline V gene sequence: CDR1 MNHEY, CDR2 SVGAGI. Here the CDR3 reads CASSRVGEYEQYF. The CDR3 bases are TGTGCCAGCAGCCGGGTGGGGGAATACGAGCAGTACTTC.

This chain joins TRBV6-6 and TRBJ2-3; TRBD2 matches 7 bases. Unmatched junction bases numbered 8, after V lost 4 bases and J lost 4 bases. Germline CDR1 is MNHNY and CDR2 is SVGAGI (reference sequence). This CDR3 has 15 amino acids. The CDR3, as DNA: TGTGCCAGCAGTTTCCGACTAGCCCCCCCAGATACGCAGTATTTT. Protein: CASSFRLAPPDTQYF.

The V and J genes are TRBV28 and TRBJ1-2, with D possibly being TRBD1 (6 bases). The CDR3 spans 14 residues. Per germline, CDR1 MDHEN and CDR2 SYDVKM. V was cut by 10 bases and J by 4 bases, with 19 bases left in between. CDR3 amino acids: CATRGAKMGYGYTF. CDR3 DNA sequence: TGTGCCACTCGGGGGGCGAAGATGGGCTATGGCTACACCTTC.

The V gene is TRBV6-1, the J gene TRBJ2-1; TRBD2 aligns across 10 bases. The trim removed 9 bases at V and 7 bases at J, leaving 6 bases unmatched. The germline gives CDR1 MNHNS, CDR2 SASEGT. This CDR3 has 13 residues. The CDR3 DNA sequence: TGTGCCAGTCCGGGACTAGCGTCGAATGAGCAGTTCTTC. Protein product: CASPGLASNEQFF.

The V gene is TRBV6-1, the J gene TRBJ1-5; D is ambiguous. V lost 1 base and J 4 bases, leaving 11 bases between the germline ends. The germline V gene has CDR1 MNHNS and CDR2 SASEGT. This CDR3 has 15 amino acids. The CDR3 nucleotides are TGTGCCAGCAGTGAAGAGAAGACGGTGAATCAGCCCCAGCATTTT. Protein product: CASSEEKTVNQPQHF.

The rearrangement links TRBV11-2 to TRBJ2-7; D is perhaps TRBD2 (5 bases). Trimming took off 2 bases at V and 2 bases at J, with 13 bases between the two ends. The CDR3 spans 15 residues. The germline gives CDR1 SGHAT, CDR2 FQNNGV. This CDR3 reads CASSLLRGNTYEQYF. The CDR3 bases are TGTGCCAGCAGCTTATTACGAGGGAACACCTACGAGCAGTACTTC.

V is TRBV6-1 and J is TRBJ1-2; no clear D gene. The germline gives CDR1 MNHNS, CDR2 SASEGT. The V end was cut by 3 bases, the J end by 5 bases, with 10 bases between. The CDR3 spans 13 residues. The CDR3 spells CASSESYLYGYTF. The DNA for the CDR3 is TGTGCCAGCAGTGAGTCTTACCTTTATGGCTACACCTTC.

The rearrangement joins TRBV7-2 to TRBJ1-1; D possibly corresponds to TRBD1 (5 bases). CDR1 SGHTA and CDR2 FQGNSA come from the germline V gene. CDR3 length: 16 amino acids. Trimming removed 7 bases at V and 5 bases at J, with 23 bases between. As DNA, the CDR3 is TGTGCCAGCACCGAGACACCCCTGGGGCGGGGGACTGAAGCTTTCTTT. This sequence encodes CASTETPLGRGTEAFF.

The J gene is TRBJ1-1, the V gene TRBV7-2; the match to TRBD1 covers 9 bases. The germline V gene has CDR1 SGHTA and CDR2 FQGNSA. V was clipped by 4 bases and J by 1 base; unmatched bases: 4. There are 15 residues in the CDR3. This CDR3 is CASSSQGASNTEAFF. CDR3 nucleotide sequence: TGTGCCAGCAGCTCACAGGGGGCCTCGAACACTGAAGCTTTCTTT.

The chain joins TRBV7-9 to TRBJ1-1; D call uncertain. The V end was cut by 5 bases, the J end by 4 bases, with 11 bases between. The CDR3 spans 13 residues. Germline V gene lookup returns CDR1 SEHNR and CDR2 FQNEAQ (reference sequence). CDR3 loop: CASSQAGVTEAFF. CDR3 DNA sequence: TGTGCCAGCAGCCAAGCTGGGGTCACTGAAGCTTTCTTT.